This T cell receptor (beta chain) derives from a study of T cells expressing NK-cell markers. At the level of the study: CD3+CD56+NKG2C+, CD3+CD56+NKG2C- and CD3+CD56-NKG2C+ T cells, once sorted, supplied the TCR beta repertoires. Overall study findings and caveats: Several donors likewise had their CD3+CD56-NKG2C+ fraction led by these clonotypes.

Comment on this clonotype: Its target is not known.

UMI-tagged 5'RACE template switching yielded the TCR beta cDNA. TCRdb reprocessed the 5' RACE reads and stores each CDR3 protein as one record, lacking DNA. The table for this sample gives some 16,000 distinct CDR3 sequences. This CDR3 has 14 amino acids. Germline V gene sequence: CDR1 MNHEY, CDR2 SMNVEV (reference sequence). Source material: blood T cells: a sorted CD56 or NKG2C T cell subset, CD4+ or CD8+ T cells, or bulk PBMC T cells (not recorded which). The rearrangement joins TRBV27 to TRBJ1-1; with no DNA, the TCRdb D assignment of TRBD1 cannot be verified. The sequence was collected from a man aged 18-70 years in good health. CDR3 sequence: CASSFRAGGGEAFF.